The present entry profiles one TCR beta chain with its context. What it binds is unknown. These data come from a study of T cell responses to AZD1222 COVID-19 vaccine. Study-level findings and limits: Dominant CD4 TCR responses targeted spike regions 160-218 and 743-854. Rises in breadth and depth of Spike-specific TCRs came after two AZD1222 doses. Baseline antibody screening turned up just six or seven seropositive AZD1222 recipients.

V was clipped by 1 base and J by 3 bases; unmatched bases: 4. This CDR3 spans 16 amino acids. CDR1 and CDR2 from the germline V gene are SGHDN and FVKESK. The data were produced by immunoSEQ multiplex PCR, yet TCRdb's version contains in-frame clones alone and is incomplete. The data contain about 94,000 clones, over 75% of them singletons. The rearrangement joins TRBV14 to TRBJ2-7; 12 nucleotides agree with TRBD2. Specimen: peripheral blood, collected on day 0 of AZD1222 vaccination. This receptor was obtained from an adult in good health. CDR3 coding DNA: TGTGCCAGCAGCCAAGGCCTAGCGGGGGGGCGCTACGAGCAGTACTTC. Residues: CASSQGLAGGRYEQYF.